Included here is one T cell receptor (beta chain) sequence, with context. The protocol was immunoSEQ multiplex PCR, while the TCRdb copy is restricted to in-frame clones and leaves out a portion. The sample comprises about 130,000 clones, around 80% of which are singletons, and about 2.9% rests with the top ten. The time point here: baseline pretreatment blood. The treatment here: 15 Gy SBRT to primary tumor, nephrectomy 4 weeks later. These data are taken from a study of radiation and T cells in renal cell carcinoma. The sequencing used blood, collected from a patient whose treatment included radiotherapy and nephrectomy. The TCR comes from a woman aged 60 to 75 with renal cell carcinoma.

The CDR3 loop is CASSSQGQGGYGYTF. In nucleotides, the CDR3 is TGTGCCAGCAGTTCCCAGGGACAGGGCGGCTATGGCTACACCTTC. The rearrangement uses TRBV28 and TRBJ1-2; 9 positions agree with TRBD1. This CDR3 has 15 residues. Germline V gives CDR1 MDHEN, CDR2 SYDVKM. Germline trimming cut 4 bases from V and 4 bases from J; bases unmatched to any gene: 7.